The present entry profiles one T cell receptor beta chain with its context. This sample stems from a study of CD4+ T cells in melanoma. The protocol was immunoSEQ multiplex PCR, while the TCRdb copy is restricted to in-frame clones and leaves out a portion. The table lists about 50,000 clones, 89% of them singletons. The sequenced sample consisted of peripheral blood. This clonotype was sampled from a human donor with melanoma.

DNA for the CDR3: TGTGCCAGCAGCGTTAGCGGGGGGGCCGCGTCGAATGAGCAGTTCTTC. Encoded protein: CASSVSGGAASNEQFF. V gene TRBV7-2 combines with J gene TRBJ2-1; 11 bases match TRBD2. From germline, CDR1 is SGHTA and CDR2 FQGNSA. V shed 5 bases, J shed 7 bases, and the junction held 10 bases outside the gene matches. The CDR3 runs 16 residues.